The 5 T cell receptor beta chains presented below share a single source sample, sequenced in a study of post-analysis software for immune sequencing data. General study findings and limits: The five TRBV segments detected at higher frequency in patients than in controls included TRBV5-6, TRBV5-1 and TRBV20-1.

The antigens of these receptors remain unknown. Prepared TCR beta cDNA libraries contained unique molecular identifiers. TCRdb reprocessed the PCR reads via MiXCR and lists one record per CDR3 protein. The sample consists of 800,000 to 950,000 distinct CDR3 sequences, approximately 57% of them appearing once. The sequenced material came from blood. The receptors originated from a girl aged 5 to 17 with multiple sclerosis.

This chain joins TRBV6-1 and TRBJ2-1; TRBD1 matches at 9 bases. V lost 3 bases and J lost 0; bases outside the gene matches: 0. CDR1 is MNHNS, CDR2 SASEGT, per germline. This CDR3 spans 15 amino acids. Here the CDR3 reads CASSETGGSYNEQFF. CDR3 bases: TGTGCCAGCAGTGAGACAGGGGGCTCCTACAATGAGCAGTTCTTC.

A few counts support this clonotype. The J gene is TRBJ1-5, the V gene TRBV6-5; no clear D gene. Germline-derived CDR1 and CDR2 are MNHEY and SVGAGI. CDR3 length equals 12 residues. V lost 7 bases and J 5 bases, leaving 9 bases between the germline ends. The CDR3 protein is CASTPAHQPQHF. CDR3 DNA sequence: TGTGCCAGCACCCCGGCCCATCAGCCCCAGCATTTT.

Only a few counts were recorded for this clonotype. V gene TRBV15 combines with J gene TRBJ2-7; D gene unclear. Germline V gives CDR1 LNHNV, CDR2 YYDKDF (reference sequence). V was trimmed by 4 bases and J by 2 bases, leaving 9 bases between them. The CDR3 extends over 13 amino acids. Here the CDR3 DNA reads TGTGCCACCAGCATCAGGCGGACCTACGAGCAGTACTTC. Amino acids: CATSIRRTYEQYF.

The sample holds a few counts of this clonotype. The gene calls are TRBV9 and TRBJ1-2; possibly TRBD1 for D (6 bases). The V gene's germline CDR1 is SGDLS and CDR2 YYNGEE. This CDR3 spans 13 amino acids. V was trimmed by 5 bases and J by 8 bases, leaving 16 bases between them. Here the CDR3 DNA reads TGTGCCAGCAGATCGACAGGATCTGGGGGCTACACCTTC. Its protein product is CASRSTGSGGYTF.

V usage is TRBV5-1 and J usage is TRBJ2-1; possible D gene TRBD2, 6 bases. The CDR3 covers 15 residues. V lost 3 bases and J lost 4, with 14 bases in between. Germline CDR1 SGHRS, CDR2 YFSETQ. The CDR3 sequence: CASSSGRDLYNEQFF. The CDR3 coding sequence is TGCGCCAGCAGCTCGGGGCGGGACCTTTACAATGAGCAGTTCTTC.